This TCR beta chain was profiled in a study of metastatic and nonmetastatic thyroid tumors. Study-level information: Where malignant and benign thyroid patients were concerned, repertoires were compared across blood and tumor or nodule tissue.

This clone was seen repeatedly, ten times or more. Until they underwent thyroid surgery, no patient had received any treatment. V lost 5 bases and J lost 4; bases outside the gene matches: 5. The CDR3 has 14 amino acids. Looked up from germline, CDR1 is MDHEN and CDR2 is SYDVKM. TCRdb reprocessed the PCR reads using MiXCR. Of tens of thousands of clones listed, roughly 13% are singletons. This sequence joins TRBV28 and TRBJ1-2, with TRBD1 matching over 9 bases. The receptor was isolated from a female donor with papillary thyroid cancer or a benign thyroid nodule (not recorded which). Some clones in this sample may be carry-over from other donors' samples. Source material: blood. The CDR3, as DNA: TGTGCCAGCAGTGCGGACAGGGGAATCTATGGCTACACCTTC. It translates to CASSADRGIYGYTF.